This T cell receptor (beta chain) came from a study of monozygotic twins with inflammatory bowel disease. One entry per CDR3 protein, without DNA, is what TCRdb gives after re-calling the 5' RACE reads. The table counts approximately 400,000 distinct CDR3 sequences; 2% to 2.5% lies in the top ten. CDR3 length equals 17 residues. Germline V gene sequence: CDR1 SEHNR, CDR2 FQNEAQ (reference sequence). The chain recombines TRBV7-9 with TRBJ2-5; TCRdb names TRBD1, which stays unverified in the absence of DNA. This clonotype was sampled from a human donor with ulcerative colitis or Crohn's disease, or a healthy co-twin of an affected twin (not recorded which). The specimen was blood. The CDR3 is CASSRSRAGYRGETQYF.